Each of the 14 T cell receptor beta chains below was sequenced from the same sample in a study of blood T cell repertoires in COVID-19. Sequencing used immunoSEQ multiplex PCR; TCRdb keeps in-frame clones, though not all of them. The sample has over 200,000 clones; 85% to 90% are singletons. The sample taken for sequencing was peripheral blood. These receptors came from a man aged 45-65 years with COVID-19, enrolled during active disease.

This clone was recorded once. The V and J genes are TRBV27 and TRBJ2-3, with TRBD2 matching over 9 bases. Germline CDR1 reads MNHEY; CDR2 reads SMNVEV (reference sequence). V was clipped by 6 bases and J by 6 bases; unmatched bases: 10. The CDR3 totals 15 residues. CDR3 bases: TGTGCCAGCAGAATTCGCGGGGGGGCTGGGGATACGCAGTATTTT. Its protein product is CASRIRGGAGDTQYF.

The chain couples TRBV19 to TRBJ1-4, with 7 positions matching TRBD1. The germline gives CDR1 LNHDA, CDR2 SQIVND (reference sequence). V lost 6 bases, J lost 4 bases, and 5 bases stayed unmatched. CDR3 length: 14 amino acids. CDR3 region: CASSHGQDNEKLFF. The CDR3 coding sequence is TGTGCCAGTAGCCATGGACAGGATAATGAAAAACTGTTTTTT.

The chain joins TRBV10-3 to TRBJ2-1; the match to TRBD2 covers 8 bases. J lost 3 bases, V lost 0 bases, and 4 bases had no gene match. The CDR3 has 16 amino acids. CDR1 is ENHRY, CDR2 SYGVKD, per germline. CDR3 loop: CAISESSGSHYNEQFF. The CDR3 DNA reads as TGTGCCATCAGTGAGTCAAGCGGGAGTCACTACAATGAGCAGTTCTTC.

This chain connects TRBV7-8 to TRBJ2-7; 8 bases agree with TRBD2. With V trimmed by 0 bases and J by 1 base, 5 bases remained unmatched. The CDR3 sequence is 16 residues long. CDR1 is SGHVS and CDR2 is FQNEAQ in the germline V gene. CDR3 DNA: TGTGCCAGCAGCTTAGCGTCGGCTAGCGGGTCCTACGAGCAGTACTTC. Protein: CASSLASASGSYEQYF.

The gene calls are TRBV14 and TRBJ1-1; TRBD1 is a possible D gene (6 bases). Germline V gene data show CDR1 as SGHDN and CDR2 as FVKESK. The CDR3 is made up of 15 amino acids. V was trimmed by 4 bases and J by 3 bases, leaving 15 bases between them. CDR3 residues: CASSPGGGEDTEAFF. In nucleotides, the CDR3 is TGTGCCAGCAGCCCGGGGGGGGGCGAGGACACTGAAGCTTTCTTT.

CDR3 in DNA: TGTGCCAGCAGTCTGGACAGGGCGTATGGCTACACCTTC. It translates to CASSLDRAYGYTF. The chain joins TRBV6-5 to TRBJ1-2; 8 positions agree with TRBD1. Germline lookup yields CDR1 MNHEY and CDR2 SVGAGI. J was trimmed by 5 bases and V by 5 bases; bases with no gene match: 4. This CDR3 is built from 13 residues.

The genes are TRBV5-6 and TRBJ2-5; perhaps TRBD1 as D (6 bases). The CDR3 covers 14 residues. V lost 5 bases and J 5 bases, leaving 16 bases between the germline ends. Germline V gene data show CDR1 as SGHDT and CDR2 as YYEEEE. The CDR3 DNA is TGTGCCAGCAGACCCCCAGGGGTTCAGGAGACCCAGTACTTC. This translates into CASRPPGVQETQYF.

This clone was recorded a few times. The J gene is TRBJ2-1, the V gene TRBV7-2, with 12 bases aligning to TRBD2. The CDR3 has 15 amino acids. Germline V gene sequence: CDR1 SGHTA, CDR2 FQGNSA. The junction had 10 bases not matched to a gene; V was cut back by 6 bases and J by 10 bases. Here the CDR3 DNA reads TGTGCCAGCAGGGCCTTGCGACTAGCGGGAGTGGAGCAGTTCTTC. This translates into CASRALRLAGVEQFF.

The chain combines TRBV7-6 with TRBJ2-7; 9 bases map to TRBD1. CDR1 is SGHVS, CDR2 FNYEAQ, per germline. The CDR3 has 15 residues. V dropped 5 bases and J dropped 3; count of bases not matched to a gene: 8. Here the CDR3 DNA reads TGTGCCAGCAGCCAACTACCGGGACAGGGCTACGAGCAGTACTTC. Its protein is CASSQLPGQGYEQYF.

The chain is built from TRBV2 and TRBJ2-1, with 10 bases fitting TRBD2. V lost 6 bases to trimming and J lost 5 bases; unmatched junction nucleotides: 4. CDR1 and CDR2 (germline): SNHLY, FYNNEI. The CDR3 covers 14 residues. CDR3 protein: CASRGLAGDNEQFF. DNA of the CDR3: TGTGCCAGCAGAGGGCTAGCGGGGGACAATGAGCAGTTCTTC.

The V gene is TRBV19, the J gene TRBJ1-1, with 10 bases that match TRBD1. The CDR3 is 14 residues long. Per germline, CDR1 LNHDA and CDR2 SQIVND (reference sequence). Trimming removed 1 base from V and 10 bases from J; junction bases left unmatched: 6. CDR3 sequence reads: CASSIVGQGYGAFF. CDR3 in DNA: TGTGCCAGTAGTATAGTGGGACAGGGGTACGGAGCTTTCTTT. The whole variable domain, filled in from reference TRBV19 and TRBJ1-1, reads DGGITQSPKYLFRKEGQNVTLSCEQNLNHDAMYWYRQDPGQGLRLIYYSQIVNDFQKGDIAEGYSVSREKKESFPLTVTSAQKNPTAFYLCASSIVGQGYGAFFGQGTRLTVV.

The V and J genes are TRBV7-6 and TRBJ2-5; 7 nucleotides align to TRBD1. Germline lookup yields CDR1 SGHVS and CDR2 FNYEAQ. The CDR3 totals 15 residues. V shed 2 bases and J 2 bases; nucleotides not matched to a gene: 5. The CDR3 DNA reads TGTGCCAGCAGCTTATTGGCAGGGGGACAAGAGACCCAGTACTTC. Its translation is CASSLLAGGQETQYF.

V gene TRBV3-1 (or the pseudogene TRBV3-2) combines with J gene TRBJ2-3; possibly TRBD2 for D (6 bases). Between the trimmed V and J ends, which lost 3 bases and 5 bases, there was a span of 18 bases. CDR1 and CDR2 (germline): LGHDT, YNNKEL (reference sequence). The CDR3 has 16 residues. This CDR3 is CASSQEGGSLGDTQYF. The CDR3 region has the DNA TGTGCCAGCAGCCAGGAGGGAGGTTCTCTGGGAGATACGCAGTATTTT.

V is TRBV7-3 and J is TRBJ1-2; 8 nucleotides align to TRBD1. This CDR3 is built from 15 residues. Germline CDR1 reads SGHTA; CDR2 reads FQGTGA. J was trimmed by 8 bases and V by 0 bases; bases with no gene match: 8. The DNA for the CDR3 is TGTGCCAGCAGCTTAACGTCAGCAGGGGGCGGCGGCTACACCTTC. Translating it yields CASSLTSAGGGGYTF.